This T cell receptor beta chain emerged from a study of T cells in localized non-small cell lung cancer. V gave up 5 bases and J gave up 9 bases, with 17 bases separating them. The CDR3 sequence is 15 residues long. Germline V gives CDR1 MNHEY, CDR2 SVGAGI. This clone was recorded a few times. The antigen is unknown. TCRdb's table, derived via immunoSEQ multiplex PCR, lists solely in-frame clones and lacks some. The table has 25,000 to 35,000 clones, 84% seen once; the top ten hold approximately 4.9%. Study-level results: Uninvolved adjacent lung showed the highest T cell clonality, exceeding tumor. Without multi-region sequencing, intratumor heterogeneity could not be excluded. Median roughly 57 top-100 tumor clones were shared with paired adjacent lung.

This receptor was obtained from a man aged 40-75 years with stage III lung adenocarcinoma. The chain links TRBV6-5 to TRBJ1-6; D gene ambiguous. The sample in question was peripheral blood mononuclear cells, obtained before any cancer treatment. The CDR3 DNA follows: TGTGCCAGCAGTACCCTGAAAACAGAGCCTTCACCCCTCCACTTT. Amino acids: CASSTLKTEPSPLHF.